This T cell receptor beta chain derives from a study of blood T cells in healthy people across ages. It was with a sample-barcoded 5' primer and a J-beta primer mix that a second PCR of about 6 to 12 cycles was run. Using its own MiXCR run on the 5' RACE reads, TCRdb lists one record per CDR3 protein. The sample comprises around 990,000 distinct CDR3 sequences, 20% to 25% of which are singletons, and approximately 0.79% rests with the top ten. This clonotype was seen a few times. Germline V CDR1 and CDR2: MNHEY, SVGEGT. V lost 5 bases to trimming and J lost 6 bases; unmatched junction nucleotides: 6. CDR3 size: 13 residues. This same sample was also taken into another study, of T cells of mothers and their children.

The chain is built from TRBV6-2 or TRBV6-3 and TRBJ1-1; TRBD1 aligns across 7 bases. The sequenced material came from blood. The origin of this receptor is a girl aged 2 to 9 in good health. The CDR3 sequence is CASSQGVSAEAFF. The CDR3 bases are TGTGCCAGCAGTCAGGGGGTAAGCGCTGAAGCTTTCTTT.